The T cell receptor beta chain described here comes from a study of OX40 agonist ivuxolimab in advanced cancers. Study overall: Males comprised 82.7% of the group, whose mean age was about 60 years (range 23 to 79).

Study observations and caveats: Patients with a partial response at 0.1-3.0 mg/kg had among the lowest clonal expansion.

Details on this clone: The antigen remains unidentified.

This CDR3 comprises 14 residues. Germline CDR1 and CDR2: LGHNA and YNFKEQ. The V and J ends lost 6 bases and 4 bases respectively, with 12 bases between them. The data were produced by immunoSEQ multiplex PCR, yet TCRdb's version contains in-frame clones alone and is incomplete. The table has 60,000 or so clones, approximately 90% seen once. The V call is TRBV4-2, the J call TRBJ2-2; a possible D gene is TRBD2 (5 bases). Sequences were derived from CD4+ or CD8+ T cells sorted from blood, sampled in a trial of the OX40 agonist ivuxolimab. This receptor was obtained from an adult with an advanced solid tumor such as melanoma, head and neck, liver or kidney cancer. This chain's CDR3 is CASRPGGATGELFF. CDR3 DNA sequence: TGTGCCAGCAGGCCTGGAGGAGCCACCGGGGAGCTGTTTTTT.